One T cell receptor (beta chain) is described in this entry. The antigen is undetermined. Unique molecular identifiers were incorporated when the TCRbeta library was constructed. TCRdb called the PCR reads again in MiXCR, with one record for every CDR3 protein. The sample consists of fewer than 700,000 distinct CDR3 sequences, under 15% of them appearing once. The data are from a study of T-cell reconstitution after alpha-beta-depleted transplantation in children. Study results and caveats: After transplant, high TCRbeta diversity at day 60 in some patients arose from surviving recipient T cells and thymic progenitors. From newly produced T cells came most of the T-cell counts and diversity one year after transplant. Expanded graft clones, several hundred of them, were reportedly the source of alpha-beta T cells about two months after transplant.

Germline CDR1 reads MGHDK; CDR2 reads SYGVNS. This CDR3 region has 16 residues. Losses at the gene ends were 3 bases for V and 0 bases for J; bases not matched to a gene: 3. The rearrangement uses TRBV25-1 and TRBJ2-5; 11 bases fit TRBD2. The sample was PBMCs, mostly from graft donor cells, taken 360 days after TCRalphabeta/CD19-depleted stem cell transplant. This TCR was sampled from a male patient between 10 and 17 years old who had a stem cell transplant for acute myeloid leukemia, so the T cells may come from the graft donor. The chain's CDR3 is CASSDWTSGYQETQYF. The CDR3 region has the DNA TGTGCCAGCAGTGACTGGACTAGCGGGTACCAAGAGACCCAGTACTTC.